This T cell receptor beta chain comes out of a study of cytomegalovirus exposure and HLA in healthy donors. Looking at the study overall: Genetic ancestry analysis placed about 76% of the 410 or so donors that were genotyped in the Caucasian-associated cluster. The study's findings and limits: A missense DCLRE1C variant was associated with V- and J-gene trimming of TCR beta chains in a later analysis, and an independent cohort replicated the association.

Use of 60 Vbeta and 13 Jbeta primers characterized the PCR. The repertoire was sequenced with immunoSEQ multiplex PCR; TCRdb's copy has only in-frame clones and lacks some. The profile shows about 160,000 clones, roughly 80% of them singletons. With regard to this clone: Its antigen is still unknown.

With 3 bases removed from V and 8 bases from J, the gap between germline ends came to 17 bases. Germline CDR1 SGDLS, CDR2 YYNGEE. The CDR3 is made up of 14 amino acids. The origin of this receptor is a woman in her twenties or thirties in good health and CMV-seropositive. The chain combines TRBV9 with TRBJ1-2, with D maybe TRBD1 (5 bases). Source material: PBMCs. CDR3 amino acids: CASSGPRGEGGYTF. The CDR3 coding sequence is TGTGCCAGCAGCGGACCTCGGGGGGAGGGAGGCTACACCTTC.